This T cell receptor (beta chain) stems from a study of PD-1 blockade in classical Hodgkin lymphoma. General study points: Diversity similar to that of newly diagnosed patients was seen at baseline in complete responders.

As for time point: cycle 4 day 1 (C4D1), after five to seven weeks of nivolumab. There was relapse after autologous stem cell transplantation in every patient, and there was variation in brentuximab vedotin exposure. Germline V lookup: CDR1 SGHRS, CDR2 YFSETQ. Trimming took off 4 bases at V and 7 bases at J, with 14 bases between the two ends. The length of the CDR3 is 13 residues. With respect to this clone: Antigen: not known.

Profiling relied on immunoSEQ multiplex PCR, and the TCRdb table lists in-frame clones only, not all of them. The sample consists of about 60,000 clones, around 90% of them appearing once. This chain uses TRBV5-1 with TRBJ1-1; D ambiguous. The sequence derives from a human donor with classical Hodgkin lymphoma. The sample here was peripheral blood mononuclear cells (PBMCs), taken before the fourth cycle of nivolumab. Written as DNA, the CDR3 is TGCGCCAGCAGCCCCAATTTGGACGGTGAAGCTTTCTTT. Its protein product is CASSPNLDGEAFF.